The TCR beta chain under discussion was sequenced for a study of blood T cell repertoires in COVID-19. Background on the study: The samples span acute and convalescent COVID-19 from the United States, Italy and Spain.

Under the authors' procedure: Scientists estimated how many nucleated cells there were by amplifying reference gene primers. Sequenced by immunoSEQ multiplex PCR; TCRdb stores in-frame clones only, minus some. The DNA was the basis for D and trimming; V, J and clone size are from that table. The data contain 200,000 to 250,000 clones, about 85% of them singletons. Trimming cost V 1 base and J 2 bases; bases outside gene matches: 15. CDR1 is MGHRA and CDR2 is YSYEKL in the germline V gene. The CDR3 runs 20 residues. This sequence was found in a man between 65 and 80 years old with acute or convalescent COVID-19. The V call is TRBV4-1, the J call TRBJ1-5, with 9 bases identical to TRBD1. The sample taken for sequencing was peripheral blood. CDR3 nucleotide sequence: TGCGCCAGCAGCCAAGGTCAGGGACAGGGTCTACGGTCGGGCAATCAGCCCCAGCATTTT. As protein: CASSQGQGQGLRSGNQPQHF.